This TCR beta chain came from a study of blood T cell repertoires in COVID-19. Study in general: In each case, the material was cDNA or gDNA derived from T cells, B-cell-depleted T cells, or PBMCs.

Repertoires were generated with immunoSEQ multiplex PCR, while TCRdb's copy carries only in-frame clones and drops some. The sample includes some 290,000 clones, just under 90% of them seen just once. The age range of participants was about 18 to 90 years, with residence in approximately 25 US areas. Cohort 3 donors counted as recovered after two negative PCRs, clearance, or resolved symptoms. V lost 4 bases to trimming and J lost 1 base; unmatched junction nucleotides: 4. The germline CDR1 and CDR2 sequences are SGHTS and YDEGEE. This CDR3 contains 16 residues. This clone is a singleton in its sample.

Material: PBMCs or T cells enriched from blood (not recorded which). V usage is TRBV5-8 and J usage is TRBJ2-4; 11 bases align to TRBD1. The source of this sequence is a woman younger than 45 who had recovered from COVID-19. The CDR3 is CASSARDRGAKNIQYF. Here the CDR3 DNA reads TGTGCCAGCAGCGCCCGGGACAGGGGGGCCAAAAACATTCAGTACTTC.